The 21 T cell receptor beta chains given below trace back to one sample, sequenced in a study of lymphopenia after photon versus proton radiotherapy. Clones were sequenced by immunoSEQ multiplex PCR, and TCRdb holds only the in-frame ones, with some missing. This repertoire shows 65,000 to 85,000 clones, around 93% found once; its top ten account for roughly 2.3%. The sample here was peripheral blood, taken from a patient treated with photon-based radiotherapy. Receptors originate from a woman in her thirties or forties with cholangiocarcinoma.

The chain is built from TRBV5-1 and TRBJ2-3; D possibly corresponds to TRBD2 (6 bases). The CDR3 has 14 residues. Per germline, CDR1 SGHRS and CDR2 YFSETQ. V dropped 0 bases and J dropped 5 bases, with 10 bases sitting between them. CDR3 in DNA: TGCGCCAGCAGCTTGGGACTAGGAGGAGATACGCAGTATTTT. This encodes CASSLGLGGDTQYF.

In this sample, this clone turned up once. CDR3 bases: TGCGCCAGCAGCTTGGTGTCAACGAACACCGGGGAGCTGTTTTTT. The encoded protein is CASSLVSTNTGELFF. The chain couples TRBV5-1 to TRBJ2-2; D remains ambiguous. The CDR3 sequence is 15 residues long. Germline V gene sequence: CDR1 SGHRS, CDR2 YFSETQ. V lost 0 bases and J 0 bases, leaving 6 bases between the germline ends.

The V call is TRBV5-8, the J call TRBJ1-1, with a weak D call TRBD1 (5 bases). V was shortened by 4 bases and J by 0 bases, with 16 bases between the two germline ends. CDR3 length equals 16 residues. In germline, CDR1 is SGHTS, CDR2 YDEGEE. CDR3 bases: TGTGCCAGCAGCCGGGACGGTCTCTACATGAACACTGAAGCTTTCTTT. The encoded protein is CASSRDGLYMNTEAFF.

In this sample, this clone turned up a few times. V usage is TRBV29-1 and J usage is TRBJ1-1; D remains ambiguous. CDR1 and CDR2 (germline): SQVTM, ANQGSEA. This CDR3 is built from 11 residues. Trimming pared 4 bases from V and 11 bases from J, leaving 14 bases between. Written as DNA, the CDR3 is TGCAGCGTTGGTCTGGCCGGGAAGGCTTTCTTT. Amino acid sequence: CSVGLAGKAFF.

The V and J genes are TRBV5-8 and TRBJ2-5, with 11 bases aligning to TRBD2. The germline V gene encodes CDR1 SGHTS and CDR2 YDEGEE. The CDR3 totals 18 residues. V was pared by 0 bases and J by 5 bases, with 12 bases of the junction left unmatched. CDR3 nucleotide sequence: TGTGCCAGCAGCTTGGCCTCCATAGCGGGAGGGCCGGTGGAGACCCAGTACTTC. Amino acid sequence: CASSLASIAGGPVETQYF.

This sequence joins TRBV5-5 and TRBJ1-1; D remains ambiguous. From germline, CDR1 is SGHKS and CDR2 YYEKEE (reference sequence). CDR3 length equals 13 residues. Trimming removed 1 base at V and 4 bases at J, with 8 bases between. The DNA of the CDR3 is TGTGCCAGCAGCTTGTTCGTCGGCACTGAAGCTTTCTTT. Translating it yields CASSLFVGTEAFF.

The rearrangement links TRBV5-4 to TRBJ1-2, with 7 bases fitting TRBD1. CDR1 and CDR2 from the germline V gene are SGHNT and YYREEE (reference sequence). V shed 2 bases, J shed 4 bases, and the junction held 5 bases outside the gene matches. The length of the CDR3 is 14 residues. The CDR3 loop is CASSFRSGGYGYTF. In DNA form, the CDR3 reads TGTGCCAGCAGCTTTAGGTCAGGGGGCTATGGCTACACCTTC.

This clone occurred once. The chain links TRBV7-2 to TRBJ2-7; D assignment may be TRBD1 or TRBD2 (6 bases each). The germline V and J ends were trimmed by 0 bases and 3 bases, with 12 bases remaining between them. The CDR3 has 15 residues. From germline, CDR1 is SGHTA and CDR2 FQGNSA. CDR3 bases: TGTGCCAGCAGCTTAGCAGGGGGAGGCTACTACGAGCAGTACTTC. It specifies CASSLAGGGYYEQYF.

The chain couples TRBV5-1 to TRBJ2-2; 7 nucleotides match TRBD2. Germline CDR1 SGHRS, CDR2 YFSETQ. The V gene end was trimmed by 1 base and the J gene end by 1 base; junction bases not matched to a gene: 4. This CDR3 comprises 16 residues. CDR3 nucleotide sequence: TGCGCCAGCAGCTTGTTGTCTAGCGGGAACACCGGGGAGCTGTTTTTT. Amino acid sequence: CASSLLSSGNTGELFF.

Here the CDR3 reads CASREGGSTEAFF. DNA for the CDR3: TGTGCCAGTAGAGAGGGAGGGAGCACTGAAGCTTTCTTT. The V call is TRBV19, the J call TRBJ1-1; D gene uncertain. V was clipped by 6 bases and J by 4 bases, with 12 bases between them. This CDR3 contains 13 residues. Germline values: CDR1 LNHDA, CDR2 SQIVND (reference sequence).

The V and J genes are TRBV7-9 and TRBJ2-3, with 8 nucleotides matching TRBD1. The ends lost 5 bases at V and 0 bases at J; junction bases unmatched: 4. Germline V gene sequence: CDR1 SEHNR, CDR2 FQNEAQ (reference sequence). The CDR3 extends over 15 amino acids. Written as DNA, the CDR3 is TGTGCCAGCAGCGGGGACAGGACTAGCACAGATACGCAGTATTTT. The encoded protein is CASSGDRTSTDTQYF.

The count of this clone is one. The chain joins TRBV29-1 to TRBJ2-1; 9 positions match TRBD1. CDR3 length equals 14 residues. Trimming took 4 bases from V and 4 from J; bases not matched to a gene: 5. Looked up from germline, CDR1 is SQVTM and CDR2 is ANQGSEA. The chain's CDR3 is CSVVRDRDYNEQFF. CDR3 in DNA: TGCAGCGTTGTCCGGGACAGGGATTACAATGAGCAGTTCTTC.

CDR3 protein: CASSPGTGGNSPLHF. The CDR3 DNA reads as TGTGCCAGTAGCCCAGGGACAGGGGGTAATTCACCCCTCCACTTT. The chain is built from TRBV19 and TRBJ1-6; 11 nucleotides match TRBD1. V gave up 6 bases and J gave up 6 bases; unmatched junction bases: 4. This CDR3 has 15 residues. Germline lookup yields CDR1 LNHDA and CDR2 SQIVND (reference sequence).

This sequence joins TRBV6-1 and TRBJ2-2, with a weak D call TRBD1 (5 bases). The CDR3 covers 15 residues. Germline CDR1 and CDR2: MNHNS and SASEGT. V lost 7 bases to trimming and J lost 6 bases, with 18 bases between them. DNA for the CDR3: TGTGCCAGCACCAACGGCCAAGGGGTCCCCGGGGAGCTGTTTTTT. The encoded protein is CASTNGQGVPGELFF.

The gene calls are TRBV6-6 and TRBJ1-2, with D tentatively TRBD1 (5 bases). Germline loops: CDR1 MNHNY, CDR2 SVGAGI (reference sequence). The CDR3 covers 12 residues. Trimming took 6 bases from V and 7 from J, leaving 12 bases between them. The CDR3 reads CASREQALGYTF. For the CDR3, the DNA is TGTGCCAGCAGGGAACAGGCGCTTGGCTACACCTTC.

As DNA, the CDR3 is TGTGCCGCCGCTCGGGGACCCTACGAGCAGTACTTC. Translated: CAAARGPYEQYF. The chain links TRBV30 to TRBJ2-7, with D perhaps given as TRBD1 or TRBD2 (5 bases each). CDR1 GTSNPN and CDR2 SVGIG come from the germline V gene (reference sequence). Trimming removed 8 bases from V and 2 bases from J, with 13 bases in between. The CDR3 extends over 12 amino acids.

This chain connects TRBV30 to TRBJ1-2; TRBD1 agrees at 10 bases. V gave up 2 bases and J gave up 2 bases; unmatched junction bases: 5. The CDR3 covers 15 residues. The germline CDR1 and CDR2 sequences are GTSNPN and SVGIG (reference sequence). In nucleotides, the CDR3 is TGTGCCTGGAGTAATCCGGGACAGGGGAACTATGGCTACACCTTC. It translates to CAWSNPGQGNYGYTF. Variable domain in full (rest from reference TRBV30 and TRBJ1-2): SQTIHQWPATLVQPVGSPLSLECTVEGTSNPNLYWYRQAAGRGLQLLFYSVGIGQISSEVPQNLSASRPQDRQFILSSKKLLLSDSGFYLCAWSNPGQGNYGYTFGSGTRLTVV.

The chain combines TRBV30 with TRBJ1-1; 7 bases line up with TRBD1. CDR1 and CDR2 from the germline V gene are GTSNPN and SVGIG (reference sequence). The V and J ends lost 1 base and 5 bases, in that order; junction bases with no gene match: 7. The CDR3 extends over 14 amino acids. The CDR3 region is CAWSEGQGGTEAFF. For the CDR3, the DNA is TGTGCCTGGAGTGAAGGGCAGGGGGGAACTGAAGCTTTCTTT.

The chain combines TRBV28 with TRBJ2-7; D call uncertain. V was pared by 6 bases and J by 3 bases, with 21 bases between. This CDR3 comprises 16 residues. The germline V gene encodes CDR1 MDHEN and CDR2 SYDVKM. CDR3 sequence (DNA): TGTGCCAGCAGCACATCCGCGGCTCCACTCTACTACGAGCAGTACTTC. Encoded protein: CASSTSAAPLYYEQYF.

This clone has a single count. The genes are TRBV12-5 and TRBJ2-7; either TRBD1 or TRBD2 may supply D (6 bases each). The germline V gene encodes CDR1 LGHNT and CDR2 FRNRAP. The ends were cut back, 5 bases at V and 5 bases at J, with 19 bases in the middle. The CDR3 is made up of 15 amino acids. This CDR3 is CASGHGTIRRDEQYF. CDR3 nucleotides: TGTGCTAGTGGTCACGGGACAATCAGGAGGGACGAGCAGTACTTC.

V is TRBV2 and J is TRBJ1-1, with D perhaps TRBD1 (6 bases). There are 16 residues in the CDR3. Trimming shortened V by 8 bases and J by 0 bases, and 19 bases separated the two germline ends. Germline V gene lookup returns CDR1 SNHLY and CDR2 FYNNEI. CDR3 coding DNA: TGTGCCAGCCGGGAGGAGACAGGCCTAATGAACACTGAAGCTTTCTTT. Its protein product is CASREETGLMNTEAFF.